These 17 T cell receptor beta chains came from one sample sequenced in a study of blood T cells in healthy people across ages (dated by TCRdb to between 2014 and 2017). Library preparation employed 5' RACE. The reads were generated on an Illumina HiSeq 2500. A second roughly 7 to 11 cycle PCR used a sample-barcoded 5' primer and a J-beta primer mix. The public reads were quality trimmed at Q25 with fastp and then assembled into clones with MiXCR by TCRdb, keeping productive beta chains. Every CDR3 protein is listed once, alongside the most common genes and DNA of its rows. Present in this sample are hundreds of thousands of distinct CDR3 sequences, around 48% of which were seen just once. The ten largest clones add up to roughly 13% of the sample. The sequenced sample was blood. The origin of the receptors is a man aged 30-40 years in good health.

This clonotype has a count of ten or more. The chain joins TRBV20-1 to TRBJ2-3, with 15 bases aligning to TRBD2. After removal of 6 bases from V and 4 bases from J, the junction contained 8 bases not matched to a gene. This CDR3 spans 16 amino acids. Germline loops: CDR1 DFQATT, CDR2 SNEGSKA (reference sequence). The CDR3 region is CSAPGLAGGGADTQYF. The CDR3 region has the DNA TGCAGTGCCCCGGGACTAGCGGGGGGCGGGGCAGATACGCAGTATTTT.

This clonotype was found many times. The chain recombines TRBV29-1 with TRBJ1-2, with D unclear. CDR3 size: 11 residues. Per germline, CDR1 SQVTM and CDR2 ANQGSEA. V dropped 7 bases and J dropped 4 bases, with 10 bases sitting between them. The CDR3 DNA sequence: TGCAGCGCCTCGGAGTCCTATGGCTACACCTTC. As protein: CSASESYGYTF.

This chain joins TRBV3-1 and TRBJ1-6; perhaps TRBD1 as D (6 bases). Germline CDR1 LGHDT, CDR2 YNNKEL (reference sequence). CDR3 size: 15 residues. The V gene lost 4 bases and the J gene lost 6 bases, with 13 bases spanning the gap. The CDR3 DNA is TGTGCCAGCAGCCGGACAGCAACGGGTAATTCACCCCTCCACTTT. Protein product: CASSRTATGNSPLHF. The full variable domain, completed using reference TRBV3-1 and TRBJ1-6, is DTAVSQTPKYLVTQMGNDKSIKCEQNLGHDTMYWYKQDSKKFLKIMFSYNNKELIINETVPNRFSPKSPDKAHLNLHINSLELGDSAVYFCASSRTATGNSPLHFGNGTRLTVT.

This clonotype appeared a single time. V is TRBV6-2 or TRBV6-3 and J is TRBJ2-7, with 8 bases identical to TRBD2. J gave up 2 bases and V 7 bases, and 10 bases lay outside the gene matches. Per the germline V gene, CDR1 is MNHEY and CDR2 is SVGEGT. The CDR3 loop spans 15 amino acids. The CDR3 DNA is TGTGCCAGCATGGAAGCGGCGGGAGGAGCCTACGAGCAGTACTTC. It codes for CASMEAAGGAYEQYF.

About this clonotype itself: This sequence may be a read error, since a much larger clone differs from it by one base. This rearrangement joins TRBV12-3 or TRBV12-4 to TRBJ2-5, with a tentative D call TRBD1 (5 bases). V lost 5 bases, J lost 11 bases, and 21 bases lay in between. The CDR3 is 14 amino acids. The CDR3 region has the DNA TGTGCCAGCAGTCCCAGGGTACTCAACAATGAGCAGTACTTC. Its protein product is CASSPRVLNNEQYF.

This clonotype was observed many times. The chain couples TRBV6-6 to TRBJ2-7; D is undetermined. CDR3 length: 12 residues. Looked up from germline, CDR1 is MNHNY and CDR2 is SVGAGI (reference sequence). V was trimmed by 3 bases and J by 2 bases, leaving 5 bases between them. This CDR3 reads CASSYSTYEQYF. CDR3 sequence (DNA): TGTGCCAGCAGTTATTCTACCTACGAGCAGTACTTC.

The chain couples TRBV6-2 or TRBV6-3 to TRBJ2-1; TRBD2 matches at 7 bases. Germline assignment: CDR1 MNHEY and CDR2 SVGEGT. This CDR3 has 14 residues. V lost 2 bases, J lost 10 bases, and 8 bases stayed unmatched. The CDR3 sequence is CASSYLGGGWEQFF. CDR3 DNA sequence: TGTGCCAGCAGTTACCTTGGCGGGGGTTGGGAGCAGTTCTTC.

This chain joins TRBV11-2 and TRBJ2-1; TRBD1 is a possible D gene (6 bases). Germline values: CDR1 SGHAT, CDR2 FQNNGV. V lost 5 bases, J lost 4 bases, and 12 bases lay in between. This CDR3 is built from 14 residues. The DNA of the CDR3 is TGTGCCAGCAGCCCTCTCGGACAGTACAATGAGCAGTTCTTC. This sequence encodes CASSPLGQYNEQFF.

This clonotype was detected once. The genes are TRBV18 and TRBJ1-1; 7 bases are shared with TRBD1. The germline CDR1 and CDR2 sequences are KGHSH and LQKENI. This CDR3 region has 15 residues. V gave up 1 base and J gave up 5 bases; unmatched junction bases: 7. CDR3 in DNA: TGTGCCAGCTCACCACAGAAGGGGGCATGGACTGAAGCTTTCTTT. It encodes CASSPQKGAWTEAFF.

This chain links TRBV5-1 with TRBJ2-3; D is unclear. Germline V lookup: CDR1 SGHRS, CDR2 YFSETQ. Between the trimmed V and J ends, which lost 0 bases and 4 bases, there was a span of 12 bases. The CDR3 contains 15 residues. CDR3 bases: TGCGCCAGCAGCTTGGATCCCCAGGTCTCAGATACGCAGTATTTT. It encodes CASSLDPQVSDTQYF. Combining the CDR3 with reference TRBV5-1 and TRBJ2-3 gives the whole variable domain KAGVTQTPRYLIKTRGQQVTLSCSPISGHRSVSWYQQTPGQGLQFLFEYFSETQRNKGNFPGRFSGRQFSNSRSEMNVSTLELGDSALYLCASSLDPQVSDTQYFGPGTRLTVL.

This clonotype was observed a handful of times. This rearrangement joins TRBV4-3 to TRBJ2-1; 12 bases match TRBD2. Looked up from germline, CDR1 is LGHNA and CDR2 is YSLEER. Trimming took 0 bases from V and 8 from J; bases not matched to a gene: 8. CDR3 size: 17 residues. CDR3 sequence: CASSQDASGGAYDEQFF. The CDR3 DNA reads TGCGCCAGCAGCCAAGATGCTAGCGGGGGGGCTTACGATGAGCAGTTCTTC.

The rearrangement uses TRBV20-1 and TRBJ1-1; unclear D gene. V lost 6 bases to trimming and J lost 4 bases, with 15 bases between them. CDR3 length: 13 residues. From germline, CDR1 is DFQATT and CDR2 SNEGSKA (reference sequence). As DNA, the CDR3 is TGCAGTGCGGCTGCCAACATCTTCACTGAAGCTTTCTTT. It codes for CSAAANIFTEAFF.

The V gene is TRBV25-1, the J gene TRBJ2-3; the D gene is possibly TRBD1 (5 bases). In germline, CDR1 is MGHDK, CDR2 SYGVNS. The CDR3 loop spans 13 amino acids. The V and J ends lost 7 bases and 9 bases respectively, with 17 bases between them. CDR3 nucleotide sequence: TGTGCCAGCATTGACAGCACCTCCTGGACGCAGTATTTT. It is translated as CASIDSTSWTQYF.

This clonotype came up a few times. V and J are TRBV4-1 and TRBJ1-2; D unresolved. The germline gives CDR1 MGHRA, CDR2 YSYEKL. The V end was cut by 0 bases, the J end by 7 bases, with 12 bases between. The CDR3 is 14 residues long. This CDR3 reads CASSQDERWPGYTF. The CDR3, as DNA: TGCGCCAGCAGCCAAGATGAGAGGTGGCCTGGCTACACCTTC.

In DNA form, the CDR3 reads TGCAGTGCTCCCCTATCGGGGGGGGGTAATGAAAAACTGTTTTTT. The encoded protein is CSAPLSGGGNEKLFF. The V and J genes are TRBV20-1 and TRBJ1-4; TRBD1 is a possible D gene (5 bases). The CDR3 covers 15 residues. Germline loops: CDR1 DFQATT, CDR2 SNEGSKA (reference sequence). V was shortened by 5 bases and J by 4 bases, with 17 bases between the two germline ends.

The V call is TRBV7-9, the J call TRBJ2-7, with D hard to call. This CDR3 comprises 16 residues. Germline assignment: CDR1 SEHNR and CDR2 FQNEAQ (reference sequence). V was cut by 4 bases and J by 0 bases, with 16 bases left in between. CDR3 loop: CASSSRFGSLSYEQYF. CDR3 nucleotide sequence: TGTGCCAGCAGCTCCCGGTTTGGCTCTCTCTCCTACGAGCAGTACTTC.

This sequence joins TRBV12-3 or TRBV12-4 and TRBJ2-5; 7 bases match TRBD1. Germline trimming cut 6 bases from V and 2 bases from J; bases unmatched to any gene: 9. The CDR3 length is 15 residues. The chain's CDR3 is CASSQHMGQQETQYF. The DNA for the CDR3 is TGTGCCAGCAGCCAACACATGGGACAGCAAGAGACCCAGTACTTC.